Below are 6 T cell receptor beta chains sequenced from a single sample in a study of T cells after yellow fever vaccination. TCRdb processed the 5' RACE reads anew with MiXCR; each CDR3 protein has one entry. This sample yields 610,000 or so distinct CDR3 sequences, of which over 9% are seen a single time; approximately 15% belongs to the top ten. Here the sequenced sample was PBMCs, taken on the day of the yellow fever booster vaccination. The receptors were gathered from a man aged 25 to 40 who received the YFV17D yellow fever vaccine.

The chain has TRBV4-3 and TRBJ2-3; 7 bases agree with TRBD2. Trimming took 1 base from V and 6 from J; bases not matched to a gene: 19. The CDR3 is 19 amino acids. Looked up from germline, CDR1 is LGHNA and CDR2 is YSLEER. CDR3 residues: CASSQVLPLSGDLGDTQYF. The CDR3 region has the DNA TGCGCCAGCAGCCAAGTCCTCCCCCTCAGCGGGGACCTAGGGGATACGCAGTATTTT.

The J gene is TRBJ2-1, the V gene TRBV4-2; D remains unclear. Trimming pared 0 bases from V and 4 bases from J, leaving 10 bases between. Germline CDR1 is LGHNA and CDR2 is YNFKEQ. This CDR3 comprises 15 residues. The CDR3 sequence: CASSQERQQYNEQFF. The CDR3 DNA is TGTGCCAGCAGCCAAGAGCGGCAGCAATACAATGAGCAGTTCTTC.

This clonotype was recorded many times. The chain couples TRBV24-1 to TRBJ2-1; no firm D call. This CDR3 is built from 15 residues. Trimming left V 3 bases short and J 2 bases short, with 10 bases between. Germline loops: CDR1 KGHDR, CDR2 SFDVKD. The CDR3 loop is CATSDPGRPYNEQFF. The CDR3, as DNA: TGTGCCACCAGTGATCCCGGACGGCCCTACAATGAGCAGTTCTTC.

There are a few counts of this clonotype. The DNA of the CDR3 is TGCGCCAGCCGTCCAGTCGGGGGTGAAGCTTTCTTT. It yields the protein CASRPVGGEAFF. The chain recombines TRBV5-1 with TRBJ1-1, with a tentative D call TRBD1 (5 bases). Looked up from germline, CDR1 is SGHRS and CDR2 is YFSETQ. V lost 7 bases to trimming and J lost 7 bases, with 14 bases between them. The CDR3 sequence is 12 residues long.

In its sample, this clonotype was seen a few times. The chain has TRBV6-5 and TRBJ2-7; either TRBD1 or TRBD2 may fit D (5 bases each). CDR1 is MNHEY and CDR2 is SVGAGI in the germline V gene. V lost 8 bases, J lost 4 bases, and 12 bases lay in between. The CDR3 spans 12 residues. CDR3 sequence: CASRDPGYEQYF. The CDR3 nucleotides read TGTGCCAGCCGGGACCCCGGGTACGAGCAGTACTTC.

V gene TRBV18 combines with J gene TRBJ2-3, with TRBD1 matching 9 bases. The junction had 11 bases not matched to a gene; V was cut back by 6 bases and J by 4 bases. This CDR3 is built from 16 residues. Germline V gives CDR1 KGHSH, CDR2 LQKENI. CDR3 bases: TGTGCCAGCTCGATTTCCGGGACAGGGTTTGCAGATACGCAGTATTTT. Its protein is CASSISGTGFADTQYF.